This entry is about one TCR beta chain. The target antigen is unknown. This sample was included in a study of T cell responses to AZD1222 COVID-19 vaccine. Study information: Pooling covered second doses at about 4 or about 12 weeks.

The germline gives CDR1 MNHEY, CDR2 SMNVEV (reference sequence). Trimming took off 6 bases at V and 5 bases at J, with 14 bases between the two ends. The CDR3 is made up of 14 amino acids. Libraries were prepared by immunoSEQ multiplex PCR; TCRdb keeps only in-frame clonotypes and omits some of them. The table lists roughly 62,000 clones, 65% to 80% of them singletons. Study findings and constraints: Recipients of two AZD1222 doses showed rising Spike-specific TCR breadth and depth. Samples come after the peak T cell response, not at day 14. Just a handful of people given AZD1222 tested seropositive at baseline.

The specimen was peripheral blood, collected on day 0 of AZD1222 vaccination. This TCR derives from an adult in good health. The genes are TRBV27 and TRBJ1-5; no reliable D call. The CDR3: CASRRGGSDQPQHF. CDR3 DNA sequence: TGTGCCAGCAGGCGAGGTGGGTCGGATCAGCCCCAGCATTTT.